Following are 32 T cell receptor beta chains from one sample sequenced in a study of CD8 T cells in ankylosing spondylitis. TCRdb reprocessed the 5' RACE reads via MiXCR and lists one record per CDR3 protein. Found here are some 100,000 distinct CDR3 sequences, 7.5% to 9% of them singletons; the top ten hold roughly 9.9%. Sequenced material: blood, either unsorted or a sorted T cell fraction (not recorded which). All receptors come from a male donor with ankylosing spondylitis or in good health (not recorded which).

This clonotype was seen only once. The V call is TRBV18, the J call TRBJ2-7; perhaps TRBD1 as D (6 bases). Trimming pared 1 base from V and 3 bases from J, leaving 10 bases between. The CDR3 sequence is 14 residues long. Germline assignment: CDR1 KGHSH and CDR2 LQKENI. This chain's CDR3 is CASSPLGAHYEQYF. The DNA for the CDR3 is TGTGCCAGCTCACCACTGGGGGCCCACTACGAGCAGTACTTC.

The genes are TRBV11-2 and TRBJ2-5; D tentatively fits TRBD1 or TRBD2 (5 bases each). CDR3 length: 15 residues. V gave up 3 bases and J gave up 5 bases, with 16 bases separating them. In germline, CDR1 is SGHAT, CDR2 FQNNGV. As DNA, the CDR3 is TGTGCCAGCAGCTTTCACGGGGCCGATGGGGAGACCCAGTACTTC. It is translated as CASSFHGADGETQYF.

This clonotype was observed a few times. This chain connects TRBV29-1 to TRBJ1-2; a possible D gene is TRBD1 (5 bases). Germline V gene lookup returns CDR1 SQVTM and CDR2 ANQGSEA. With 0 bases removed from V and 13 bases from J, the gap between germline ends came to 15 bases. CDR3 length equals 12 residues. The CDR3 nucleotides are TGCAGCGTTGAAGACCCGGAGGGGCGCGGCACCTTC. Its translation: CSVEDPEGRGTF.

At least ten counts were recorded for this clonotype. The V gene is TRBV27, the J gene TRBJ2-1; D may be TRBD2 (6 bases). Trimming removed 6 bases at V and 13 bases at J, with 22 bases between. CDR3 length: 14 residues. CDR1 is MNHEY and CDR2 is SMNVEV in the germline V gene (reference sequence). The CDR3 spells CASSFLGPGLAQFF. CDR3 nucleotide sequence: TGTGCCAGCAGCTTCTTGGGTCCGGGACTCGCTCAGTTCTTC.

This clonotype was found a few times. V is TRBV7-2 and J is TRBJ2-7; D unresolved. The ends were cut back, 5 bases at V and 4 bases at J, with 9 bases in the middle. The CDR3 spans 12 residues. The germline CDR1 and CDR2 sequences are SGHTA and FQGNSA. CDR3 sequence reads: CASSPARYEQYF. The CDR3, as DNA: TGTGCCAGCAGCCCCGCTCGTTACGAGCAGTACTTC.

This rearrangement joins TRBV10-3 to TRBJ2-3; TRBD1 or TRBD2 may be the D gene (5 bases each). V shed 5 bases and J shed 6 bases, with 12 bases lying between them. Germline CDR1 is ENHRY and CDR2 is SYGVKD. The CDR3 extends over 13 amino acids. In DNA, the CDR3 is TGTGCCATCAGTCTCGAGGGGACCGATACGCAGTATTTT. Its protein product is CAISLEGTDTQYF.

This clonotype was counted ten times or more. V gene TRBV29-1 combines with J gene TRBJ1-2; 8 nucleotides match TRBD1. Losses at the gene ends were 3 bases for V and 1 base for J; bases not matched to a gene: 13. This CDR3 is 17 amino acids long. Germline V gene data show CDR1 as SQVTM and CDR2 as ANQGSEA. CDR3 loop: CSVDIGGQGGFNYGYTF. The CDR3 nucleotides read TGCAGCGTTGACATAGGTGGACAGGGCGGTTTTAACTATGGCTACACCTTC.

This clonotype was detected many times. The rearrangement uses TRBV18 and TRBJ2-1; D unclear. Germline V CDR1 and CDR2: KGHSH, LQKENI. Trimming pared 2 bases from V and 2 bases from J, leaving 4 bases between. This CDR3 region has 13 residues. The CDR3 protein is CASSPWAYNEQFF. CDR3 nucleotide sequence: TGTGCCAGCTCACCATGGGCCTACAATGAGCAGTTCTTC.

The sample holds many counts of this clonotype. The chain joins TRBV7-2 to TRBJ1-1; TRBD1 is a possible D gene (6 bases). This CDR3 region has 14 residues. Germline CDR1 reads SGHTA; CDR2 reads FQGNSA. Deletions cut 3 bases from V and 1 base from J, with 9 bases between. CDR3 DNA: TGTGCCAGCAGCTTCCCAGGGGCGAACACTGAAGCTTTCTTT. It specifies CASSFPGANTEAFF.

This clonotype occurred many times. The CDR3 spells CASQNCTDTQYF. As DNA, the CDR3 is TGCGCCAGCCAAAATTGTACAGATACGCAGTATTTT. This sequence joins TRBV5-1 and TRBJ2-3; D remains unclear. Germline CDR1 reads SGHRS; CDR2 reads YFSETQ. Trimming removed 7 bases from V and 3 bases from J, with 9 bases in between. This CDR3 has 12 amino acids.

The sample holds many counts of this clonotype. The chain employs TRBV3-1 and TRBJ2-3; unclear D gene. The CDR3 is made up of 10 amino acids. The V end was cut by 8 bases, the J end by 6 bases, with 6 bases between. The germline CDR1 and CDR2 sequences are LGHDT and YNNKEL (reference sequence). The CDR3 loop is CASEQDTQYF. Here the CDR3 DNA reads TGTGCCAGCGAGCAGGATACGCAGTATTTT.

This clonotype came up many times. The rearrangement uses TRBV20-1 and TRBJ1-2, with 12 bases aligning to TRBD1. The germline CDR1 and CDR2 sequences are DFQATT and SNEGSKA (reference sequence). The CDR3 is 17 residues long. Unmatched junction bases numbered 16, after V lost 7 bases and J lost 4 bases. The CDR3 loop reads CSVLPRGQGALVYGYTF. CDR3 in DNA: TGCAGTGTCTTACCCCGGGGACAGGGGGCGTTAGTCTATGGCTACACCTTC.

This clonotype was counted ten times or more. The chain couples TRBV30 to TRBJ1-5; D perhaps matches TRBD1 (5 bases). Trimming left V 0 bases short and J 5 bases short, with 8 bases between. This CDR3 region has 13 residues. CDR1 is GTSNPN, CDR2 SVGIG, per germline (reference sequence). CDR3 nucleotides: TGTGCCTGGAGTGTCGGGGACGATCAGCCCCAGCATTTT. It codes for CAWSVGDDQPQHF.

In this sample, this clonotype turned up many times. The chain uses TRBV20-1 and TRBJ2-2; perhaps TRBD1 as D (6 bases). Trimming took 2 bases from V and 5 from J, leaving 12 bases between them. The CDR3 has 14 residues. CDR1 is DFQATT, CDR2 SNEGSKA, per germline (reference sequence). CDR3 DNA: TGCAGTGCTAGAAGGCAGGGGAATACCGGGGAGCTGTTTTTT. It yields the protein CSARRQGNTGELFF.

This clonotype came up many times. J is TRBJ2-7 and V is TRBV4-2; D is perhaps TRBD2 (5 bases). V lost 1 base and J lost 2, with 15 bases in between. The CDR3 is 16 residues long. Germline V gene sequence: CDR1 LGHNA, CDR2 YNFKEQ. CDR3 amino acids: CASSQVDRAEAYEQYF. For the CDR3, the DNA is TGTGCCAGCAGCCAAGTAGATCGAGCGGAGGCCTACGAGCAGTACTTC.

This clonotype was recorded many times. The gene calls are TRBV4-1 and TRBJ2-2; 12 bases map to TRBD2. The germline gives CDR1 MGHRA, CDR2 YSYEKL. V dropped 4 bases and J dropped 2; count of bases not matched to a gene: 11. The CDR3 has 19 residues. The CDR3 is CASSPRTSGTIFNTGELFF. Here the CDR3 DNA reads TGCGCCAGCAGCCCCCGGACTAGCGGGACAATTTTTAACACCGGGGAGCTGTTTTTT.

This clonotype showed up just a few times. A much larger clone lies one base from this, so it may be a read error. The rearrangement uses TRBV14 and TRBJ2-7, with a tentative D call TRBD2 (5 bases). Germline loops: CDR1 SGHDN, CDR2 FVKESK. The CDR3 totals 15 residues. The V and J ends lost 0 bases and 2 bases respectively, with 11 bases between them. CDR3 DNA sequence: TGTGCCAGCAGCCAAGATCTGGCGACTACCTACGAGCAGTACTTC. It encodes CASSQDLATTYEQYF.

The table lists this clonotype with many counts. The chain carries TRBV4-1 and TRBJ2-3; 11 positions agree with TRBD2. Looked up from germline, CDR1 is MGHRA and CDR2 is YSYEKL. CDR3 length: 16 amino acids. Trimming cost V 3 bases and J 2 bases; bases outside gene matches: 4. CDR3 bases: TGCGCCAGCAGCCACAGACTAGCGGGACACACAGATACGCAGTATTTT. It encodes CASSHRLAGHTDTQYF.

This clonotype was picked up one time. The genes are TRBV4-3 and TRBJ2-5; a possible D gene is TRBD1 (6 bases). Germline V gene lookup returns CDR1 LGHNA and CDR2 YSLEER. V lost 3 bases and J lost 5, with 10 bases in between. The CDR3 contains 13 residues. This CDR3 is CASSHTGLETQYF. The CDR3 DNA reads TGCGCCAGCAGCCACACAGGGCTGGAGACCCAGTACTTC.

This clonotype was observed at least ten times. The gene calls are TRBV20-1 and TRBJ1-1; maybe TRBD1 (6 bases). There are 14 residues in the CDR3. Germline V gene data show CDR1 as DFQATT and CDR2 as SNEGSKA (reference sequence). Trimming removed 1 base at V and 7 bases at J, with 16 bases between. CDR3 in DNA: TGCAGTGCTAGAGTCCTACAGGGATCCGGTGAAGCTTTCTTT. Translated: CSARVLQGSGEAFF.

This clonotype was recorded at least ten times. The chain employs TRBV7-6 and TRBJ2-7; D might be TRBD1 (6 bases). This CDR3 spans 16 amino acids. The V gene's germline CDR1 is SGHVS and CDR2 FNYEAQ. V was shortened by 5 bases and J by 0 bases, with 17 bases between the two germline ends. Here the CDR3 reads CASSPYGTKLSYEQYF. For the CDR3, the DNA is TGTGCCAGCAGCCCGTATGGGACAAAGCTCTCCTACGAGCAGTACTTC.

This clonotype was recorded at least ten times. The chain employs TRBV2 and TRBJ2-4, with D unclear. The CDR3 is 11 residues long. Germline assignment: CDR1 SNHLY and CDR2 FYNNEI. Trimming took 10 bases from V and 8 from J, leaving 12 bases between them. The CDR3 here is CATRLGDIQYF. DNA for the CDR3: TGTGCCACCAGGCTAGGAGACATTCAGTACTTC.

There are many counts of this clonotype. This chain uses TRBV29-1 with TRBJ2-1, with 9 bases aligning to TRBD2. Trimming removed 7 bases from V and 3 bases from J; junction bases left unmatched: 7. Germline CDR1 is SQVTM and CDR2 is ANQGSEA. This CDR3 is 14 amino acids long. The CDR3 loop is CSASGTSNYNEQFF. CDR3 bases: TGCAGCGCCTCCGGGACTAGCAACTACAATGAGCAGTTCTTC.

This chain uses TRBV2 with TRBJ1-6, with a weak D call TRBD1 (6 bases). V dropped 8 bases and J dropped 13 bases, with 15 bases sitting between them. This CDR3 is 12 amino acids long. CDR1 SNHLY and CDR2 FYNNEI come from the germline V gene. The CDR3 sequence is CASQTTGIPLHF. CDR3 DNA sequence: TGTGCCAGCCAAACTACAGGGATCCCCCTCCACTTT. Complete variable domain (other parts from reference TRBV2 and TRBJ1-6): EPEVTQTPSHQVTQMGQEVILRCVPISNHLYFYWYRQILGQKVEFLVSFYNNEISEKSEIFDDQFSVERPDGSNFTLKIRSTKLEDSAMYFCASQTTGIPLHFGNGTRLTVT.

This clonotype was counted at least ten times. CDR3 DNA sequence: TGTGCCAGCAGTAGCCCTGGGAAAGAGCAGTTCTTC. Translated, it gives CASSSPGKEQFF. The chain links TRBV28 to TRBJ2-1, with D unresolved. V lost 5 bases, J lost 10 bases, and 12 bases lay in between. The V gene's germline CDR1 is MDHEN and CDR2 SYDVKM. The CDR3 is made up of 12 amino acids.

This clonotype has ten or more counts. The genes are TRBV5-1 and TRBJ2-2, with TRBD1 matching 8 bases. The CDR3 runs 16 residues. The J segment lost 6 bases and the V segment lost 2 bases, leaving 9 bases of the junction unmatched. The germline CDR1 and CDR2 sequences are SGHRS and YFSETQ. CDR3 region: CASSFRQGPAAGELFF. The CDR3, as DNA: TGCGCCAGCAGCTTCCGACAGGGGCCCGCAGCCGGGGAGCTGTTTTTT.

This clonotype was counted at least ten times. The rearrangement joins TRBV19 to TRBJ1-5; D call uncertain. Between the trimmed V and J ends, which lost 2 bases and 0 bases, there was a span of 8 bases. Germline CDR1 reads LNHDA; CDR2 reads SQIVND (reference sequence). The CDR3 runs to 15 residues. The DNA for the CDR3 is TGTGCCAGTAGTATACTACGGGATAGCAATCAGCCCCAGCATTTT. Translation gives CASSILRDSNQPQHF.

Notes on this clonotype: A junction end diverges from the germline sequence, so it may reflect a read error. The chain has TRBV20-1 and TRBJ2-7; 12 bases align to TRBD1. Germline V CDR1 and CDR2: DFQATT, SNEGSKA (reference sequence). The CDR3 sequence is 17 residues long. CDR3 nucleotides: TGCTGTGCTAGATCCACTCCGGGACAGGGGGCTCCCTACGAGCAGTACTTC. Protein product: CCARSTPGQGAPYEQYF.

The chain employs TRBV7-2 and TRBJ1-5, with D hard to call. The CDR3 runs to 17 residues. Germline values: CDR1 SGHTA, CDR2 FQGNSA. The V end was cut by 1 base, the J end by 0 bases, with 13 bases between. CDR3 in DNA: TGTGCCAGCAGCTTAGGGATCGGGATTTATAGCAATCAGCCCCAGCATTTT. Encoded protein: CASSLGIGIYSNQPQHF.

This clonotype was seen ten or more times. The chain joins TRBV24-1 to TRBJ2-5, with D perhaps being TRBD1 or TRBD2 (7 bases each). Germline V gene data show CDR1 as KGHDR and CDR2 as SFDVKD. The CDR3 loop spans 16 amino acids. Trimming took 5 bases from V and 5 from J, leaving 20 bases between them. The CDR3 nucleotides are TGTGCCACCAGTGCCCCGTCGGCAGGGGGAGGGGAGACCCAGTACTTC. Encoded protein: CATSAPSAGGGETQYF.

This clonotype was recorded a few times. V usage is TRBV20-1 and J usage is TRBJ2-1; weak D call: TRBD1 (6 bases). Deletions cut 0 bases from V and 2 bases from J, with 17 bases between. The CDR3 loop spans 17 amino acids. Germline-derived CDR1 and CDR2 are DFQATT and SNEGSKA (reference sequence). This CDR3 reads CSARDEQGVYPYNEQFF. Here the CDR3 DNA reads TGCAGTGCTAGAGATGAACAGGGAGTCTACCCCTACAATGAGCAGTTCTTC.

This clonotype was found many times. The chain combines TRBV5-4 with TRBJ1-3; D is perhaps TRBD1 (5 bases). The CDR3 loop spans 16 amino acids. V lost 4 bases to trimming and J lost 9 bases, with 23 bases between them. The germline CDR1 and CDR2 sequences are SGHNT and YYREEE (reference sequence). Here the CDR3 reads CASSMGGTASTGTIYF. CDR3 coding DNA: TGTGCCAGCAGCATGGGTGGGACCGCCTCTACGGGCACCATATATTTT.